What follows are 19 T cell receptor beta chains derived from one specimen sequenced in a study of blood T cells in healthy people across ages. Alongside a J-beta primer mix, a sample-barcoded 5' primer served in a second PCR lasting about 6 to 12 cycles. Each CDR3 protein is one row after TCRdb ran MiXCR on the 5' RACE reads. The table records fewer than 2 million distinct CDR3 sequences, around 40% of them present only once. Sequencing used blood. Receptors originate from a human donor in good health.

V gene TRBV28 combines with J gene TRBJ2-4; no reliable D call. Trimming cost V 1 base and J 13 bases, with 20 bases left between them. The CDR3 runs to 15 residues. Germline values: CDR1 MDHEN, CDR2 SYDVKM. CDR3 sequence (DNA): TGTGCCAGCAGTTTATTGTACGTGGGTTTCTATGGGCAGTACTTC. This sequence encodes CASSLLYVGFYGQYF.

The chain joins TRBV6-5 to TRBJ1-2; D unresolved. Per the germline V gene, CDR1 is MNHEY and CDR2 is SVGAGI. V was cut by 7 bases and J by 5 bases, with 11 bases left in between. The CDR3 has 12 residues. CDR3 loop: CASTDPEYGYTF. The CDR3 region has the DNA TGTGCCAGCACCGATCCAGAATATGGCTACACCTTC.

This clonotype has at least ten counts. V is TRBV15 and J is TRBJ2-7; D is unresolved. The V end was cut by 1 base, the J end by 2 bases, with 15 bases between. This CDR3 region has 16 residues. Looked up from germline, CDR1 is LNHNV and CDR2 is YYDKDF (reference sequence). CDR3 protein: CATSRVVKRHPYEQYF. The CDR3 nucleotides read TGTGCCACCAGCAGAGTGGTAAAACGACACCCCTACGAGCAGTACTTC. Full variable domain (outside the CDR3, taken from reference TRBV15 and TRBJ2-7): DAMVIQNPRYQVTQFGKPVTLSCSQTLNHNVMYWYQQKSSQAPKLLFHYYDKDFNNEADTPDNFQSRRPNTSFCFLDIRSPGLGDTAMYLCATSRVVKRHPYEQYFGPGTRLTVT.

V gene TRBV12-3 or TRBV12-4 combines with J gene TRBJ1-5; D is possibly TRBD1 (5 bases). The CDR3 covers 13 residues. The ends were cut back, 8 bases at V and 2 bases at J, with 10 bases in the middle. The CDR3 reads CASGLTGNQPQHF. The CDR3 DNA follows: TGTGCCAGCGGCCTGACAGGCAATCAGCCCCAGCATTTT.

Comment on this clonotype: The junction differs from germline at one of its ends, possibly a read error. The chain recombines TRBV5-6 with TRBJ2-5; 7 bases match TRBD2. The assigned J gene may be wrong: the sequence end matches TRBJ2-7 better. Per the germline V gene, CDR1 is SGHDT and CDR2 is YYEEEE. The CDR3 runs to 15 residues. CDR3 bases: TGTGCCAACAGCTTCCATAAGACTAGCCCCTACGAGCAGTACTTC. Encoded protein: CANSFHKTSPYEQYF.

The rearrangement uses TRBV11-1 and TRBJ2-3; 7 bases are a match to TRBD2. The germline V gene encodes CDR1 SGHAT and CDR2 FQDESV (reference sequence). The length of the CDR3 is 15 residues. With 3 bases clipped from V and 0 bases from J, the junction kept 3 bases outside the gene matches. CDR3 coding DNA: TGTGCCAGCAGCTTCCCTAGCGGTAGCACAGATACGCAGTATTTT. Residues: CASSFPSGSTDTQYF.

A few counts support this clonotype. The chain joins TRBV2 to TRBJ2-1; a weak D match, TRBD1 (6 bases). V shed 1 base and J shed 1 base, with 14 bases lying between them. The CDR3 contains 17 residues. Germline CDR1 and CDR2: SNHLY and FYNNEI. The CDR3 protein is CASSEEGDPRSYNEQFF. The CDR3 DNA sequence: TGTGCCAGCAGTGAAGAGGGGGATCCGAGATCCTACAATGAGCAGTTCTTC.

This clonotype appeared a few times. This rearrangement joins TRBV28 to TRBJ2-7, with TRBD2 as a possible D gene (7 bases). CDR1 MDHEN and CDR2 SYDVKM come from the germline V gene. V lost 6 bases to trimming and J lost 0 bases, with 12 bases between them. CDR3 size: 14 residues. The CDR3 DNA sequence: TGTGCCAGCAGCTGGGGGGGCTTCTCCTACGAGCAGTACTTC. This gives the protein CASSWGGFSYEQYF.

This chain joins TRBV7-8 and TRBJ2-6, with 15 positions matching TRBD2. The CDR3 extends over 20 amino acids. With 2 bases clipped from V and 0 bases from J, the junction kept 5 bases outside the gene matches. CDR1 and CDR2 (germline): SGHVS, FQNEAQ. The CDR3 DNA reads TGTGCCAGCAGCTTAACGGGGACTAGCGGGGGGTCCTCTGGGGCCAACGTCCTGACTTTC. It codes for CASSLTGTSGGSSGANVLTF.

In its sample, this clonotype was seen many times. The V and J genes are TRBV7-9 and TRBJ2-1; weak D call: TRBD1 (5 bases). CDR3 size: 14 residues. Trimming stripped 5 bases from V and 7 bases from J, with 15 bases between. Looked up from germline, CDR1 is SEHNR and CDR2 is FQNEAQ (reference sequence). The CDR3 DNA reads TGTGCCAGCAGCAACCATCCGACAGAAAATGAGCAGTTCTTC. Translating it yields CASSNHPTENEQFF.

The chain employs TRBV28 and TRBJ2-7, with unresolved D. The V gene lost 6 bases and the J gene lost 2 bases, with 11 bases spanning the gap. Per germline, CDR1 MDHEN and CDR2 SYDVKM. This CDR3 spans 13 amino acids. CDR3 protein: CASRRLGPYEQYF. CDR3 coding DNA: TGTGCCAGCAGACGACTCGGCCCCTACGAGCAGTACTTC.

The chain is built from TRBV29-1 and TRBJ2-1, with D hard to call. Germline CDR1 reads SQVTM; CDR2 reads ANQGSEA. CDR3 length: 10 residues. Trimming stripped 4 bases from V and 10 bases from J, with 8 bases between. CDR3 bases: TGCAGCGTTGGGGTCGGGGAGCAGTTCTTC. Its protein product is CSVGVGEQFF.

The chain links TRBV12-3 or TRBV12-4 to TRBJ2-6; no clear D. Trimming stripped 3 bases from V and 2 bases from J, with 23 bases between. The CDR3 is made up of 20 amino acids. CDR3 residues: CASSFGFVDYGETGANVLTF. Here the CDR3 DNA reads TGTGCCAGCAGTTTTGGTTTCGTTGATTACGGCGAGACTGGGGCCAACGTCCTGACTTTC.

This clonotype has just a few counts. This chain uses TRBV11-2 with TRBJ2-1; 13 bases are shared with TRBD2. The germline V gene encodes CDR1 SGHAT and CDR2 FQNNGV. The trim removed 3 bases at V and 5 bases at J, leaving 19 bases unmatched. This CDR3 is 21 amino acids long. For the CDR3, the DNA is TGTGCCAGCAGCTTGGACGGTCCGGGACTAGCGGGGAGGAGAAACCACAATGAGCAGTTCTTC. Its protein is CASSLDGPGLAGRRNHNEQFF.

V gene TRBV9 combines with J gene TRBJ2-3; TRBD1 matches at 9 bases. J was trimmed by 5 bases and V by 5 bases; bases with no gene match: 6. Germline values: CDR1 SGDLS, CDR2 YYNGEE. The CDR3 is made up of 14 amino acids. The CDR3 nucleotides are TGTGCCAGCAGTACAGGGGGCGACGAAGATACGCAGTATTTT. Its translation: CASSTGGDEDTQYF.

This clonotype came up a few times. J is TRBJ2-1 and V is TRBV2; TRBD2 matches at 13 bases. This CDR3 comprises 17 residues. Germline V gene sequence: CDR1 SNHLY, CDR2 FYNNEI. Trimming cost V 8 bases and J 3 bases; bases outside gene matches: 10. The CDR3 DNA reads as TGTGCCAGCCGCGGACTAGCGGGGGCCGCGCTCTACAATGAGCAGTTCTTC. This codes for CASRGLAGAALYNEQFF.

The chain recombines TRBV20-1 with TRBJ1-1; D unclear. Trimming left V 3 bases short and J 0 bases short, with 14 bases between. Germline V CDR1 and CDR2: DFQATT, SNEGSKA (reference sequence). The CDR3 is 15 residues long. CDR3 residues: CSASSAALMNTEAFF. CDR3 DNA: TGCAGTGCTAGTTCGGCAGCCCTTATGAACACTGAAGCTTTCTTT.

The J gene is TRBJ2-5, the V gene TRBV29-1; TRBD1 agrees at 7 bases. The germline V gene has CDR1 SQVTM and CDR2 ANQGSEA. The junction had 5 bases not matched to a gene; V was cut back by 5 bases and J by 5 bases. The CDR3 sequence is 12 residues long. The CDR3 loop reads CSVTGARETQYF. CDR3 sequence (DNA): TGCAGCGTTACAGGGGCGAGGGAGACCCAGTACTTC.

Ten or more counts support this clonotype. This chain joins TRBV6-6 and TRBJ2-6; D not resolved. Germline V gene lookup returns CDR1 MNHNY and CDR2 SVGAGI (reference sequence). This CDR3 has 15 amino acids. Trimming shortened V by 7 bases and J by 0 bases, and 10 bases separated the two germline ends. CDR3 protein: CASIPGSSGANVLTF. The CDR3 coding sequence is TGTGCCAGCATCCCCGGTTCCTCTGGGGCCAACGTCCTGACTTTC.